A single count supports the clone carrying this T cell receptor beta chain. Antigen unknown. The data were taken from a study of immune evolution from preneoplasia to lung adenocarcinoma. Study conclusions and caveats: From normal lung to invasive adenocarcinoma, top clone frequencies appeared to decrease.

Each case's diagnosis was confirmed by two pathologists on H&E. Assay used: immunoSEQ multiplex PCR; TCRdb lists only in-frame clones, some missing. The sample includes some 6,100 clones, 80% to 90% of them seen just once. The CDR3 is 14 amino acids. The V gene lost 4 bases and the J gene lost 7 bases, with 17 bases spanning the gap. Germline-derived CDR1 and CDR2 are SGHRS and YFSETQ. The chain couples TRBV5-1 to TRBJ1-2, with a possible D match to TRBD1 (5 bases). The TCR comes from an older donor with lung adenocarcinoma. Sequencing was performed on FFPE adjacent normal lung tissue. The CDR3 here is CASSVQGDASGYTF. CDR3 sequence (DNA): TGCGCCAGCAGCGTGCAGGGTGATGCAAGTGGCTACACCTTC.